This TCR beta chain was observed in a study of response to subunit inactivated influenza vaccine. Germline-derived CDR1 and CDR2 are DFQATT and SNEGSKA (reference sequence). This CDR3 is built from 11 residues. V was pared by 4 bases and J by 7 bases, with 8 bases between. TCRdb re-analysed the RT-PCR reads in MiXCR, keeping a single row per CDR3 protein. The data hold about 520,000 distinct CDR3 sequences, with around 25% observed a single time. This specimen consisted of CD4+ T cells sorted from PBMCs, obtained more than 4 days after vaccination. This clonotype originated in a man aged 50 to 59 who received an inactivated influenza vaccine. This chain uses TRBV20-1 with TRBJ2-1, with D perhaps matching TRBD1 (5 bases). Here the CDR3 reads CSATGINEQFF. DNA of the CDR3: TGCAGTGCTACAGGGATTAATGAGCAGTTCTTC.